One sample yielded the 17 T cell receptor beta chains listed below, sequenced in a study of regulatory T cells in long-lasting Graves disease. Indicated time point: newly diagnosed GD, antithyroid drugs for less than 3 months. The TCR library was made from RNA extracted from PBMCs. Investigators prepared the TCR beta libraries by applying iRepertoire HTBI primers and Arm-PCR of CDR3 regions. One entry per CDR3 protein results from TCRdb running MiXCR on the multiplex PCR reads. In the table there are hundreds of thousands of distinct CDR3 sequences, roughly a sixth of which are singletons. This sample was shared with a second study, whose subject was T cells in Graves' hyperthyroidism and ophthalmopathy.

This specimen was peripheral blood mononuclear cells (PBMCs), taken at new diagnosis, from a patient treated with antithyroid drugs. Receptor source: a woman aged 35-60 years with Graves disease.

The chain combines TRBV7-2 with TRBJ1-4; D is ambiguous. The CDR3 runs 13 residues. The V gene lost 2 bases and the J gene lost 8 bases, with 9 bases spanning the gap. The germline V gene has CDR1 SGHTA and CDR2 FQGNSA. CDR3 amino acids: CASSLPQGEKLFF. The DNA of the CDR3 is TGTGCCAGCAGCTTACCCCAAGGGGAAAAACTGTTTTTT.

This clonotype has a count of ten or more. The junction departs from germline at one end; a sequencing error may be responsible. The chain couples TRBV2 to TRBJ1-4; D is undetermined. The CDR3 contains 14 residues. From germline, CDR1 is SNHLY and CDR2 FYNNEI. CDR3 in amino acids: CASRRAATIEKLFF. CDR3 nucleotides: TGTGCCAGCAGACGGGCAGCCACTATTGAAAAACTGTTTTTT.

This clonotype was found a few times. V gene TRBV5-6 combines with J gene TRBJ1-2; D remains unclear. Germline CDR1 is SGHDT and CDR2 is YYEEEE. The CDR3 totals 13 residues. V shed 0 bases and J shed 8 bases, with 11 bases lying between them. CDR3 DNA: TGTGCCAGCAGCTTGGCCCCGTCCCGAGGCTACACCTTC. As protein: CASSLAPSRGYTF.

This clonotype was picked up many times. The chain employs TRBV6-1 and TRBJ2-7; 8 nucleotides line up with TRBD1. The CDR3 runs to 15 residues. Germline values: CDR1 MNHNS, CDR2 SASEGT. Germline trimming cut 5 bases from V and 2 bases from J; bases unmatched to any gene: 8. The CDR3 sequence: CASSNTGTGTYEQYF. Written as DNA, the CDR3 is TGTGCCAGCAGTAACACCGGGACAGGAACCTACGAGCAGTACTTC.

This clonotype has ten or more counts. The chain joins TRBV30 to TRBJ2-1; D ambiguous. V lost 3 bases, J lost 5 bases, and 14 bases lay in between. In germline, CDR1 is GTSNPN, CDR2 SVGIG (reference sequence). The CDR3 sequence is 14 residues long. The CDR3 reads CAWSTGVGHNEQFF. The CDR3 DNA reads TGTGCCTGGAGCACTGGGGTCGGGCACAATGAGCAGTTCTTC.

For this clonotype: Possible read error: a much larger clone is one base away. The rearrangement uses TRBV3-1 and TRBJ1-1; tentatively, D is TRBD1 (5 bases). The CDR3 consists of 12 residues. Germline V gene lookup returns CDR1 LGHDT and CDR2 YNNKEL (reference sequence). The CDR3 DNA sequence: TGTGCCAGCAACCAAGTGGGGGGTGAAGCTTTCTTT. Protein: CASNQVGGEAFF.

The chain joins TRBV20-1 to TRBJ2-5, with 9 nucleotides matching TRBD2. Germline V gene data show CDR1 as DFQATT and CDR2 as SNEGSKA (reference sequence). Germline trimming cut 3 bases from V and 4 bases from J; bases unmatched to any gene: 6. The CDR3 contains 14 residues. The CDR3 sequence: CSASGSGSIETQYF. As DNA, the CDR3 is TGCAGTGCTAGCGGTAGCGGGAGTATAGAGACCCAGTACTTC.

The V call is TRBV29-1, the J call TRBJ1-3, with D uncertain. The V and J ends lost 1 base and 0 bases respectively, with 4 bases between them. The CDR3 consists of 13 residues. Germline V gene data show CDR1 as SQVTM and CDR2 as ANQGSEA. CDR3 amino acids: CSVEVLSGNTIYF. CDR3 sequence (DNA): TGCAGCGTTGAAGTCCTCTCTGGAAACACCATATATTTT.

The chain is built from TRBV12-3 or TRBV12-4 and TRBJ1-4; D is ambiguous. The CDR3 extends over 14 amino acids. Trimming took off 7 bases at V and 1 base at J, with 10 bases between the two ends. The CDR3 is CASNKGGTNEKLFF. The CDR3 DNA is TGTGCCAGCAATAAGGGTGGAACTAATGAAAAACTGTTTTTT.

The chain links TRBV20-1 to TRBJ1-1; possibly TRBD1 for D (5 bases). With 0 bases removed from V and 4 bases from J, the gap between germline ends came to 9 bases. Looked up from germline, CDR1 is DFQATT and CDR2 is SNEGSKA (reference sequence). The CDR3 runs to 13 residues. CDR3 DNA: TGCAGTGCTAGAGATCTCCAGGGCACTGAAGCTTTCTTT. Amino acid sequence: CSARDLQGTEAFF.

The V gene is TRBV6-1, the J gene TRBJ2-3; a possible D gene is TRBD1 (5 bases). The germline V and J ends were trimmed by 10 bases and 2 bases, with 10 bases remaining between them. Looked up from germline, CDR1 is MNHNS and CDR2 is SASEGT. This CDR3 is built from 12 residues. The CDR3 sequence is CATSDTTDTQYF. CDR3 nucleotides: TGTGCCACGTCGGACACCACAGATACGCAGTATTTT.

This clonotype was observed a few times. Compared with germline, one end of the junction differs, possibly owing to a read error. This chain links TRBV4-1 with TRBJ1-4, with D hard to call. The CDR3 totals 13 residues. The germline V gene has CDR1 MGHRA and CDR2 YSYEKL. DNA of the CDR3: TGTGCCAGCAGCTTCGAACCTCCCGATAGACTGTTTTTT. This translates into CASSFEPPDRLFF.

In its sample, this clonotype was seen many times. The chain recombines TRBV20-1 with TRBJ2-5, with 12 positions matching TRBD2. The CDR3 is made up of 16 amino acids. With 6 bases clipped from V and 5 bases from J, the junction kept 13 bases outside the gene matches. Looked up from germline, CDR1 is DFQATT and CDR2 is SNEGSKA (reference sequence). The CDR3 DNA sequence: TGCAGTGCCACAGACTTGACTAGCGGGGGCAGGGAGACCCAGTACTTC. Amino acid sequence: CSATDLTSGGRETQYF.

This clonotype was found many times. V and J are TRBV20-1 and TRBJ2-1; no clear D. The CDR3 runs to 12 residues. V dropped 4 bases and J dropped 8 bases, with 12 bases sitting between them. CDR1 DFQATT and CDR2 SNEGSKA come from the germline V gene (reference sequence). CDR3 sequence: CSATLHVDEQFF. CDR3 nucleotides: TGCAGTGCTACCCTCCACGTGGATGAGCAGTTCTTC.

This clonotype was counted ten times or more. J is TRBJ2-1 and V is TRBV5-6; TRBD1 agrees at 7 bases. Germline assignment: CDR1 SGHDT and CDR2 YYEEEE. Trimming cost V 4 bases and J 13 bases; bases outside gene matches: 8. The CDR3 covers 12 residues. The CDR3 DNA reads as TGTGCCAGCAGCGGGACAGAGTCTAAACAGTTCTTC. Translating it yields CASSGTESKQFF. Full variable domain (remainder filled in from reference TRBV5-6 and TRBJ2-1): DAGVTQSPTHLIKTRGQQVTLRCSPKSGHDTVSWYQQALGQGPQFIFQYYEEEERQRGNFPDRFSGHQFPNYSSELNVNALLLGDSALYLCASSGTESKQFFGPGTRLTVL.

A note on this clonotype: At one end the junction does not follow the germline gene, possibly because of a read error. The V gene is TRBV5-1, the J gene TRBJ1-6; a weak D match, TRBD1 (5 bases). Looked up from germline, CDR1 is SGHRS and CDR2 is YFSETQ. The CDR3 is 16 amino acids. The CDR3 DNA follows: TGCGCCAGCAGCGCAGACGGAGGGGCCTACAATTCACCCCTCCACTTT. Protein sequence: CASSADGGAYNSPLHF.

The chain joins TRBV29-1 to TRBJ2-5, with D possibly TRBD1 on 6 matching bases. The CDR3 spans 12 residues. V lost 4 bases to trimming and J lost 3 bases, with 9 bases between them. Per the germline V gene, CDR1 is SQVTM and CDR2 is ANQGSEA. DNA of the CDR3: TGCAGCGTTGTAGGGGGTGAAGAGACCCAGTACTTC. It translates to CSVVGGEETQYF.